Detailed here is one TCR beta chain. It lacks a known antigen. No base quality values were provided; no much bigger clone lies one nucleotide off. The cohort comprised fewer than 750 healthy bone marrow donors. At the time of sampling, every cohort member was nominally healthy, though immune exposures that went unrecorded were likely present. The donor tested CMV seronegative and was one of the 352 seronegative cohort members. A peripheral blood sample was collected from each donor, and TCR beta sequencing was performed on peripheral blood mononuclear cells. The Qiagen DNeasy Blood Extraction Kit was used to extract genomic DNA from the blood cell samples. The protocol used for the library was the immunoSEQ multiplex PCR assay. For the multiplex PCR, a mixture combining 60 forward primers for TCR Vbeta segments and 13 reverse primers for TCR Jbeta segments was used. Amplification of the CDR3 region of rearranged TCR beta genes was performed with a multiplex PCR assay on genomic DNA. On the Illumina HiSeq System, the amplified TCR beta libraries were sequenced as 87-base-pair reads. In the source study's methods: In a later analysis, approximately 74 million unique TCR beta chains were counted across the roughly 610 repertoires, and around 11 million of these chains were shared by at least two donors. Raw reads were error-corrected and collapsed into unique sequences with a nearest-neighbor algorithm that merged closely related sequences to remove PCR and sequencing errors. Alignment of CDR3 sequences to IMGT reference sequences was used to assign V, D and J gene segments. Each retained sequence needed at least a six-nucleotide match to both a V gene segment and a J gene segment. Rearrangements were called productive when the CDR3 lacked stop codons and stayed in frame with V and J; all others were non-productive. CDR3 was defined according to IMGT convention as the region running from the second conserved V-encoded cysteine to the conserved J-encoded phenylalanine. Sequences without an unambiguous match to a single V gene segment were excluded from the earlier analysis of about 640 of the donors. In an earlier analysis of 587 of the donors, V segments were called functional above 56.7% productive rearrangements and were called segregating when the between-donor standard deviation exceeded 5%. A statistical classification framework was developed to diagnose cytomegalovirus status using the catalog of TCR beta chain sequences. V and J gene assignment, in a later analysis, came from comparing TCR nucleotide sequences with IMGT/GENE-DB human TR gene sequences. The TCRdist pipeline was used in a later analysis to assign CDR3 sequences and most-parsimonious VDJ recombination scenarios. In a later analysis, each TCR beta chain was defined by its CDR3 amino acid sequence together with its V-gene family, and reads without a unique V-gene family were excluded. In a later analysis, nearly 600 highly shared, low-generation-probability nucleotide sequences were removed to address suspected cross-contamination and a sequencing artifact. In a later analysis, a clonal expansion index for each public chain was calculated from normalized within-repertoire ranks of inferred template counts. A later analysis computed generation probabilities with a VDJ recombination model fitted to out-of-frame rearrangements, and checked the results against IGoR. In a later analysis, TCR-TCR, TCR-HLA and TCR-CMV co-occurrence was scored with hypergeometric tests, and a repertoire-size bias correction was applied to TCR pairs. In a later analysis, false discovery rates were estimated by permuting HLA or CMV assignments 20 times. In a later analysis, co-occurring TCRs were grouped using DBSCAN, and TCRdist sequence similarity was added for clustering within HLA-allele-positive subsets. Repertoires with fewer than 30,000 or more than 120,000 public chains, plus five repertoires with anomalous nucleotide sharing, were excluded from co-occurrence clustering. Entries here come from immuneACCESS through TCRdb and include only in-frame sequences with V and J called. Some clones fail to appear in such tables; in the studies checked, an unresolved V gene covers under half of the shortfall, and the cause of the remainder is unknown. Clonal size and the V and J genes are those of that table, whereas D and trimming came from the DNA. The sample profile shows some 89,000 clones; about 70% of them were found once. The ten biggest clones cover about 8% of the sample.

These data come from a study of cytomegalovirus exposure and HLA in healthy donors (dated by TCRdb to 2015 to 2018). Regarding the research as a whole: In an earlier analysis of 587 of the donors, around 300 Gb of sequence data and 117 million unique TCR beta sequences from roughly 200 million T cells were reported. About 330 gigabases of sequencing data and roughly 80 million unique TCR sequences made up an early release that covered 500 to 700 HLA-typed donors. Of the 300 to 500 genotyped donors, 70% to 90% were placed in the genetic ancestry cluster associated with self-reported Caucasian donors. The study aimed to test whether cataloging public T cell receptors could reveal signatures of past pathogen exposure. The T cell repertoires of 550 to 850 subjects were profiled by immunosequencing and related to cytomegalovirus serostatus. A separate validation cohort of approximately 130 different subjects was used in addition to the 666-subject first cohort. To predict cytomegalovirus infection status, the study combined high-throughput TCR immunosequencing, statistical association of individual TCRs with disease status, and machine learning. A later analysis re-examined previously published TCR beta repertoires from several hundred donors and added high-resolution HLA genotyping to investigate patterns of TCR occurrence. The later analysis used no new phenotypic data to find candidate immune exposures, relying instead on TCR beta sequences and their occurrence across donors. To decide whether each TCR beta V gene segment behaved as functional or pseudogenic, an earlier analysis of over 500 of the donors relied on high-throughput TCR beta sequencing. Donor age, sex, ethnicity and CMV serostatus were collected together with the repertoire data. A later genetic analysis took genome-wide SNP genotypes for about three fifths of the roughly 700 donors and used that subset as a discovery cohort. Every discovery cohort repertoire had been produced on one sequencing platform. Class I and class II HLA loci were covered by the typing at four-digit resolution. Typing coverage varied by locus: roughly 620-640 donors for A, B, C, DRB1 and DQB1; under 550 for DQA1; about 570 for DPA1; about 450 for DPB1. Four or five DR-DQ haplotypes were handled as single units for association and clustering because linkage in the cohort was strong. On average, around 230,000 unique TCR beta nucleotide sequences were sequenced per donor among 398 genotyped donors of the cohort, with roughly 18% of those sequences being non-productive. Broader findings and caveats from the paper: When HLA alleles, especially DR and DQ, strongly co-occurred, attributing TCR associations to individual alleles was difficult. The study gave a list of 150 to 200 TCR beta chains associated with cytomegalovirus. Some IMGT-functional V segments, including TRBV6-2 and TRBV6-3, could not be told apart with the 87-base-pair reads, so those segments were excluded. Most TCR sequences were seen in very few donors, while some public TCRs were found in many individuals. Because counts were too low, about 18 rarely observed V segments, including chromosome 9 orphons, were left out of the earlier analysis of a few hundred of the donors. A further reported finding was that TCR beta sequences accurately predicted the HLA-A and HLA-B alleles for most subjects in the first cohort. Sequencing depth was assumed to be roughly uniform across donors in the presence/absence analyses, though that assumption may not hold. Because HLA typing was missing for some donors at each locus, association tests included only the typed subset. Linkage disequilibrium might explain the correlated functional status among segregating V segments, but an unknown experimental factor could not be excluded. This cohort had only TCR beta chains sequenced, and the lack of alpha or paired-chain data limited which features could be detected. According to a later analysis, parvovirus B19, influenza, CMV and Epstein-Barr virus appeared linked to several top co-occurrence clusters. In an earlier analysis of a few hundred of the donors, most TCR beta V segments were observed in productive rearrangements about 87% or about 30% of the time, broadly matching IMGT annotations. According to a later genetic analysis, donors in an Asian-associated ancestry cluster had fewer N-insertions in productive TCRs than the roughly 670-donor mean. The authors suggested that the approach could potentially be generalized to other disease states and immunological phenotypes. In a later analysis, over 15,000 TCR beta sequences were associated with specific HLA alleles at a false discovery rate of 0.05. Compared with equally common non-associated chains, HLA-associated TCR beta chains in a later analysis were more clonally expanded and had lower generation probabilities. The classifier was reported to diagnose cytomegalovirus status with high specificity and sensitivity in both the original and validation cohorts. According to a later analysis, most CMV-associated TCR beta chains appeared to be HLA-restricted, and the HLA associations seemed to be driven largely by CMV exposure. A later genetic analysis associated a missense DCLRE1C variant with V-gene and J-gene trimming of TCR beta chains, and an independent cohort replicated the association. The only immune exposure information available for the cohort was CMV serostatus. A later analysis found that TCR association rates varied across HLA loci, with DRB1 alleles showing the most associated TCRs and HLA-C alleles the fewest. A cluster of highly shared sequence variants was judged likely to represent a technical artifact of the sequencing pipeline. A few of the identified cytomegalovirus-associated TCR beta chains were confirmed in vitro to be specific for cytomegalovirus antigens.

V was cut back by 4 bases and J by 6 bases, leaving a gap of 9 bases between them. CDR1 SGHTA and CDR2 FQGNSA are derived from the germline V gene. CDR3 length: 13 amino acids, cysteine to phenylalanine. Only the CDR3 portion is preserved as DNA: 39 bases, with reading frame beginning at the first base. This chain is built from TRBV7-2 and TRBJ2-2; D gene: possibly TRBD2, on 6 matching bases. The TCR sequence derives from a man aged 60 to 75 in good health and CMV-seronegative. Material for sequencing was PBMCs. The DNA sequence follows: TGTGCCAGCAGCTCGGGACTTGCCGGGGAGCTGTTTTTT. Its coded protein is CASSSGLAGELFF.